This T cell receptor (beta chain) was identified in a study of CD8 T cells in ankylosing spondylitis. The sample holds many counts of this clonotype. From the 5' RACE reads, TCRdb called clonotypes with MiXCR, one entry per CDR3 protein. The sample includes around 230,000 distinct CDR3 sequences, 8.6% seen only once; the top ten take approximately 7%. V shed 4 bases and J shed 3 bases, with 9 bases lying between them. There are 13 residues in the CDR3. Germline values: CDR1 MGHRA, CDR2 YSYEKL. The sequence was obtained from a male donor with ankylosing spondylitis or in good health (not recorded which). The sequenced material came from blood, either unsorted or a sorted T cell fraction (not recorded which). The chain is built from TRBV4-1 and TRBJ1-1; D call uncertain. The CDR3 DNA is TGCGCCAGCAGCCTGTGGGATTACACTGAAGCTTTCTTT. Translated, it gives CASSLWDYTEAFF.